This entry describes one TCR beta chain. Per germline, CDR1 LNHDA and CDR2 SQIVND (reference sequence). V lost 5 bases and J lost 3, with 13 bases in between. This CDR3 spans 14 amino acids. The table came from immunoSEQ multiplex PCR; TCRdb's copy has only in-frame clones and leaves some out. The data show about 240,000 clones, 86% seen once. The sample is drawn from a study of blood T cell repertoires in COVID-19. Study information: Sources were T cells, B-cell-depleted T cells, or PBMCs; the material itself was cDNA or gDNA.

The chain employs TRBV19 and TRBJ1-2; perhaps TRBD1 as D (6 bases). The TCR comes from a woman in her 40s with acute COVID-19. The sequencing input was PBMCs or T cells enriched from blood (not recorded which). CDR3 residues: CASSVDRLYYGYTF. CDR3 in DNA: TGTGCCAGTAGTGTGGACAGACTCTACTATGGCTACACCTTC.